Here is one T cell receptor beta chain with its context. Its antigen is currently unknown. This CDR3 is built from 16 residues. V lost 1 base, J lost 0 bases, and 10 bases lay in between. Germline CDR1 LNHDA, CDR2 SQIVND (reference sequence). This table comes from immunoSEQ multiplex PCR, and its TCRdb copy is limited to in-frame clones, with some not included. The sample has 110,000 to 150,000 clones, approximately 93% seen once. This sample was taken from a study of T cell responses to AZD1222 COVID-19 vaccine. Regarding the study as a whole: With dominance at 160-218 and 743-854, vaccine-associated CD4 TCRs spanned spike. Seropositive status at baseline applied to only five to seven AZD1222 recipients.

The specimen comprised peripheral blood, sampled on day 0 of AZD1222 vaccination. This TCR derives from an adult in good health. The chain has TRBV19 and TRBJ1-3; unclear D gene. CDR3 sequence: CASSIVWTGSGNTIYF. In DNA, the CDR3 is TGTGCCAGTAGTATAGTGTGGACGGGCTCTGGAAACACCATATATTTT.